This TCR beta chain was found in a study of cytomegalovirus exposure and HLA in healthy donors. Study findings and constraints: Analyses of presence and absence presupposed an approximately uniform sequencing depth across donors. Upon later analysis, HLA-associated TCR beta chains proved more clonally expanded than other, equally common chains.

PCR amplification relied on 60 Vbeta primers (plus 13 Jbeta primers). Sequencing used immunoSEQ multiplex PCR; TCRdb keeps in-frame clones, though not all of them. The top ten clones hold around 3.2% of a sample with fewer than 180,000 clones, 75% to 85% of them seen once. The V gene lost 0 bases and the J gene lost 5 bases, with 10 bases spanning the gap. CDR1 and CDR2 (germline): LNHNV, YYDKDF (reference sequence). The CDR3 covers 14 residues. About this clone: Its cognate antigen is unknown.

The TCR was taken from a human donor in good health. The chain recombines TRBV15 with TRBJ2-5; D is uncertain. The specimen sequenced was PBMCs. The DNA of the CDR3 is TGTGCCACCAGCAGAGATGTGTCTCGGGAGACCCAGTACTTC. This sequence encodes CATSRDVSRETQYF.